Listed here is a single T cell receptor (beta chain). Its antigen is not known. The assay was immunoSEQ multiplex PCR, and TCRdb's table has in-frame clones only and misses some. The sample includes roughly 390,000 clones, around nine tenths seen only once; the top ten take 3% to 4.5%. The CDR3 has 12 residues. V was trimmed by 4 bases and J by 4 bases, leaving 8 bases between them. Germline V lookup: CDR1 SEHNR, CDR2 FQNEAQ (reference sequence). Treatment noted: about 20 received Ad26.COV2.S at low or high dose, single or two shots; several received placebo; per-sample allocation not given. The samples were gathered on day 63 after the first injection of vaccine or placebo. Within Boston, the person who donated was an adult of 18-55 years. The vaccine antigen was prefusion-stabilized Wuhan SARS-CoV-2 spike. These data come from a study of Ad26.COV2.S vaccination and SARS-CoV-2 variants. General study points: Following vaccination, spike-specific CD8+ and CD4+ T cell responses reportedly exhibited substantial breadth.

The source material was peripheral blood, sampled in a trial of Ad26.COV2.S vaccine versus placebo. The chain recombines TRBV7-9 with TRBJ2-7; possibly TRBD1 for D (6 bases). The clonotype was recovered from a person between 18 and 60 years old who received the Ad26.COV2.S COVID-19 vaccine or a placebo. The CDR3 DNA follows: TGTGCCAGCAGCTCGGACAGATACGAGCAGTACTTC. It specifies CASSSDRYEQYF.